These 20 T cell receptor beta chains share one sample of origin, sequenced in a study of brain metastases from non-small cell lung cancer. TCRdb's copy holds only in-frame clones and misses some; the assay was immunoSEQ multiplex PCR. The table includes a few thousand clones, 65% to 90% detected once. Sample: tissue from a brain metastasis. These receptors were taken from a donor over 35 with non-small cell lung cancer.

Comment on this clone: This specimen includes other DNA sequences encoding the same CDR3. The CDR3 loop reads CASSLGTVYEQYF. The CDR3 nucleotides read TGCGCCAGCAGCTTGGGGACAGTTTACGAGCAGTACTTC. The chain recombines TRBV5-1 with TRBJ2-7; D perhaps matches TRBD1 (6 bases). V was pared by 0 bases and J by 4 bases, with 8 bases between. This CDR3 has 13 amino acids. Germline CDR1 and CDR2: SGHRS and YFSETQ.

The chain employs TRBV20-1 and TRBJ1-2, with D hard to call. V dropped 4 bases and J dropped 0 bases, with 3 bases sitting between them. The germline CDR1 and CDR2 sequences are DFQATT and SNEGSKA (reference sequence). The CDR3 runs 11 residues. DNA of the CDR3: TGCAGTGCTACACCTAACTATGGCTACACCTTC. Its protein is CSATPNYGYTF.

V is TRBV5-5 and J is TRBJ2-5; no definite D call. The germline V gene encodes CDR1 SGHKS and CDR2 YYEKEE (reference sequence). The CDR3 has 12 residues. V was clipped by 3 bases and J by 1 base, with 4 bases between them. The CDR3 is CASSYTQETQYF. In DNA form, the CDR3 reads TGTGCCAGCAGCTACACCCAAGAGACCCAGTACTTC.

This clone was observed once. The genes are TRBV7-8 and TRBJ2-3; D gene unclear. Germline-derived CDR1 and CDR2 are SGHVS and FQNEAQ. This CDR3 spans 11 amino acids. V was pared by 5 bases and J by 2 bases, with 2 bases between. CDR3 coding DNA: TGTGCCAGCAGCCCCACAGATACGCAGTATTTT. Translating it yields CASSPTDTQYF. The variable domain in full, completed from reference TRBV7-8 and TRBJ2-3, reads GAGVSQSPRYKVAKRGQDVALRCDPISGHVSLFWYQQALGQGPEFLTYFQNEAQLDKSGLPSDRFFAERPEGSVSTLKIQRTQQEDSAVYLCASSPTDTQYFGPGTRLTVL.

The chain carries TRBV12-5 and TRBJ1-2; 9 positions match TRBD1. V shed 7 bases and J 1 base; nucleotides not matched to a gene: 10. The CDR3 has 16 amino acids. Germline lookup yields CDR1 LGHNT and CDR2 FRNRAP. CDR3 region: CASVQDGQGINYGYTF. The CDR3 bases are TGTGCTAGTGTCCAGGACGGACAGGGGATTAACTATGGCTACACCTTC. Combining the CDR3 with reference TRBV12-5 and TRBJ1-2 gives the whole variable domain DARVTQTPRHKVTEMGQEVTMRCQPILGHNTVFWYRQTMMQGLELLAYFRNRAPLDDSGMPKDRFSAEMPDATLATLKIQPSEPRDSAVYFCASVQDGQGINYGYTFGSGTRLTVV.

This sequence joins TRBV9 and TRBJ1-5; D is perhaps TRBD1 (5 bases). With 2 bases removed from V and 8 bases from J, the gap between germline ends came to 14 bases. CDR3 length: 14 residues. Germline CDR1 reads SGDLS; CDR2 reads YYNGEE. For the CDR3, the DNA is TGTGCCAGCAGCGTTTATCAGGGTTTGGAGCCCCAGCATTTT. This codes for CASSVYQGLEPQHF.

The rearrangement links TRBV28 to TRBJ1-5, with D tentatively TRBD1 (5 bases). The germline V gene has CDR1 MDHEN and CDR2 SYDVKM. V lost 2 bases to trimming and J lost 6 bases, with 14 bases between them. The CDR3 extends over 15 amino acids. The CDR3 DNA is TGTGCCAGCAGTTTAGGACTGGGGGGGGTTCAGCCCCAGCATTTT. Protein sequence: CASSLGLGGVQPQHF.

The chain employs TRBV27 and TRBJ1-1; D perhaps matches TRBD1 (6 bases). Trimming cost V 0 bases and J 3 bases, with 11 bases left between them. The CDR3 contains 15 residues. The germline gives CDR1 MNHEY, CDR2 SMNVEV (reference sequence). Here the CDR3 DNA reads TGTGCCAGCAGTTTATCAGGAACAGGGTACACTGAAGCTTTCTTT. It codes for CASSLSGTGYTEAFF.

By share, this clone ranks as large. The sample contains more than one DNA sequence encoding this CDR3. The chain couples TRBV4-1 to TRBJ2-5, with TRBD2 matching over 11 bases. With 4 bases clipped from V and 2 bases from J, the junction kept 3 bases outside the gene matches. The V gene's germline CDR1 is MGHRA and CDR2 YSYEKL. This CDR3 has 15 residues. The CDR3 bases are TGCGCCAGCAGCCTACTAGCGGGAGAGCAAGAGACCCAGTACTTC. It is translated as CASSLLAGEQETQYF.

V and J are TRBV19 and TRBJ2-1, with no clear D. Germline CDR1 LNHDA, CDR2 SQIVND (reference sequence). Trimming took 4 bases from V and 4 from J, leaving 8 bases between them. The CDR3 length is 13 residues. CDR3 bases: TGTGCCAGTAGTAGAGGCCTATACAATGAGCAGTTCTTC. It translates to CASSRGLYNEQFF.

V gene TRBV5-1 combines with J gene TRBJ1-2, with D maybe TRBD1 (5 bases). This CDR3 has 13 amino acids. The V gene's germline CDR1 is SGHRS and CDR2 YFSETQ. V shed 1 base and J shed 8 bases, with 12 bases lying between them. Written as DNA, the CDR3 is TGCGCCAGCAGCTTGCGGGACGGGGGAGGCTACACCTTC. Its translation is CASSLRDGGGYTF.

This clone appeared a few times. This chain connects TRBV15 to TRBJ1-4; D possibly corresponds to TRBD1 (5 bases). Trimming removed 11 bases from V and 7 bases from J, with 17 bases in between. Germline V gives CDR1 LNHNV, CDR2 YYDKDF (reference sequence). CDR3 length: 13 residues. As DNA, the CDR3 is TGTGCCGGGGGAGGAGGGTACGGTGAAAAACTGTTTTTT. Translating gives CAGGGGYGEKLFF.

This sequence joins TRBV6-6 and TRBJ1-6, with TRBD1 matching over 7 bases. CDR3 length equals 16 residues. Losses at the gene ends were 7 bases for V and 0 bases for J; bases not matched to a gene: 6. The germline gives CDR1 MNHNY, CDR2 SVGAGI (reference sequence). CDR3 bases: TGTGCCAGCATAAACAGGGGAAGCTCCTATAATTCACCCCTCCACTTT. The encoded protein is CASINRGSSYNSPLHF.

The CDR3 sequence is CASSPGEGVYNEQFF. In nucleotides, the CDR3 is TGCGCCAGCAGCCCGGGGGAGGGGGTTTACAATGAGCAGTTCTTC. This chain uses TRBV5-1 with TRBJ2-1; D possibly corresponds to TRBD2 (7 bases). Germline CDR1 and CDR2: SGHRS and YFSETQ. V lost 4 bases to trimming and J lost 4 bases, with 15 bases between them. This CDR3 has 15 residues.

This chain links TRBV28 with TRBJ2-3, with D unresolved. This CDR3 contains 16 residues. Germline CDR1 and CDR2: MDHEN and SYDVKM. V was trimmed by 5 bases and J by 0 bases, leaving 15 bases between them. The CDR3 DNA sequence: TGTGCCAGCAGTCAGACCGGGCGGCTAAGCACAGATACGCAGTATTTT. This translates into CASSQTGRLSTDTQYF.

The chain links TRBV10-3 to TRBJ1-1; D might be TRBD1 (5 bases). Trimming shortened V by 4 bases and J by 4 bases, and 16 bases separated the two germline ends. From germline, CDR1 is ENHRY and CDR2 SYGVKD. This CDR3 is 15 amino acids long. The CDR3 bases are TGTGCCATCAGTGGACGGTTAGGAGGGGCCACTGAAGCTTTCTTT. This gives the protein CAISGRLGGATEAFF.

The chain links TRBV19 to TRBJ2-6; D is ambiguous. The CDR3 is 15 amino acids. The germline CDR1 and CDR2 sequences are LNHDA and SQIVND (reference sequence). Trimming removed 7 bases at V and 0 bases at J, with 10 bases between. CDR3 DNA: TGTGCCAGTAATATCACCGGCTCTGGGGCCAACGTCCTGACTTTC. Its protein is CASNITGSGANVLTF.

V is TRBV5-1 and J is TRBJ1-1; D is ambiguous. V was clipped by 5 bases and J by 5 bases, with 13 bases between them. The germline CDR1 and CDR2 sequences are SGHRS and YFSETQ. This CDR3 spans 13 amino acids. For the CDR3, the DNA is TGCGCCAGCAGTGGAGGGCGCGGGACTGAAGCTTTCTTT. It yields the protein CASSGGRGTEAFF.

The rearrangement uses TRBV5-4 and TRBJ2-5, with TRBD2 matching over 8 bases. The CDR3 length is 14 residues. Trimming cost V 4 bases and J 0 bases; bases outside gene matches: 2. Germline V lookup: CDR1 SGHNT, CDR2 YYREEE (reference sequence). Here the CDR3 reads CASSAAGDQETQYF. In nucleotides, the CDR3 is TGTGCCAGCAGCGCAGCGGGGGACCAAGAGACCCAGTACTTC. The variable domain in full, completed from reference TRBV5-4 and TRBJ2-5, reads ETGVTQSPTHLIKTRGQQVTLRCSSQSGHNTVSWYQQALGQGPQFIFQYYREEENGRGNFPPRFSGLQFPNYSSELNVNALELDDSALYLCASSAAGDQETQYFGPGTRLLVL.

This clone has just a few counts. The CDR3 region is CASSLEPETQYF. CDR3 sequence (DNA): TGCGCCAGCAGCCTGGAACCCGAGACCCAGTACTTC. The chain joins TRBV4-1 to TRBJ2-5, with D unclear. Germline V gives CDR1 MGHRA, CDR2 YSYEKL. The length of the CDR3 is 12 residues. V shed 4 bases and J shed 5 bases, with 8 bases lying between them.